This entry features one T cell receptor beta chain sequence. Its antigen remains unidentified. Researchers report immunoSEQ v3.0 was run at survey level. Sequencing of each sample targeted about 40,000-50,000 T-cell genomes. Profiling relied on immunoSEQ multiplex PCR, and the TCRdb table lists in-frame clones only, not all of them. The profile covers about 33,000 clones, with around three quarters appearing a single time and roughly 7.2% taken by the ten largest. V was pared by 2 bases and J by 5 bases, with 5 bases of the junction left unmatched. Germline-derived CDR1 and CDR2 are KGHSH and LQKENI. The length of the CDR3 is 15 residues. This entry comes from a study of long-term antiretroviral therapy in people with HIV. Points from the study as a whole: Blood was collected between about 2004 and 2017, possibly under older ART regimens. Regardless of time point, clones expanded before ART dominated the repertoire.

The genes are TRBV18 and TRBJ1-4; 7 bases line up with TRBD1. The TCR sequence derives from a woman between 45 and 60 years old with HIV. Sample: unsorted PBMCs, taken 2 years after starting antiretroviral therapy. The CDR3 loop is CASSPGATGNEKLFF. The CDR3 DNA reads TGTGCCAGCTCACCAGGGGCGACAGGGAATGAAAAACTGTTTTTT. The whole variable domain, filled in from reference TRBV18 and TRBJ1-4, reads NAGVMQNPRHLVRRRGQEARLRCSPMKGHSHVYWYRQLPEEGLKFMVYLQKENIIDESGMPKERFSAEFPKEGPSILRIQQVVRGDSAAYFCASSPGATGNEKLFFGSGTQLSVL.